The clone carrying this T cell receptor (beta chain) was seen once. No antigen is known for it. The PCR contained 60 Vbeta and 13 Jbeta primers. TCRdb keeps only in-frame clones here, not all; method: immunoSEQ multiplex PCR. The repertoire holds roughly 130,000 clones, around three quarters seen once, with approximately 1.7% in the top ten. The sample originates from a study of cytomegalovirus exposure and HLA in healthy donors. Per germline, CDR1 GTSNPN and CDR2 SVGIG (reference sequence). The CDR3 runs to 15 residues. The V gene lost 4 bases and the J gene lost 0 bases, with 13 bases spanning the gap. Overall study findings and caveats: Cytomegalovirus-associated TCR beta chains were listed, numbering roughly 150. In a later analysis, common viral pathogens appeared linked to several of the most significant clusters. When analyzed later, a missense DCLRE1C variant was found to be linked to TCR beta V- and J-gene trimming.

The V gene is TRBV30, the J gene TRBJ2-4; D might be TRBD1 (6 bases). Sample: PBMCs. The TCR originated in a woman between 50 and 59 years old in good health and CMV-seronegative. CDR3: CAWTAGVLAKNIQYF. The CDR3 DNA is TGTGCCTGGACCGCAGGGGTCCTAGCCAAAAACATTCAGTACTTC.